Sequencing of this T cell receptor (beta chain) was carried out in a study of early T cells in non-severe SARS-CoV-2 infection. This clonotype was detected many times. V was clipped by 8 bases and J by 3 bases; unmatched bases: 5. The CDR3 length is 14 residues. Looked up from germline, CDR1 is LGHDT and CDR2 is YNNKEL (reference sequence). TCRdb analysed the 5' RACE reads with MiXCR anew, one entry per CDR3 protein. This sample has nearly 30,000 distinct CDR3 sequences, with approximately 4.8% found just once. The source of this sequence is an adult who was a healthcare worker with PCR-confirmed SARS-CoV-2 infection or an uninfected control (not recorded which). The rearrangement links TRBV3-1 to TRBJ1-4; 8 bases align to TRBD1. The sample taken for sequencing was whole blood. The CDR3, as DNA: TGTGCCAGCGGGGGACAGGTAGCTAATGAAAAACTGTTTTTT. Protein product: CASGGQVANEKLFF.